Below are 8 T cell receptor beta chains sequenced from a single sample in a study of CD8+ T cells in alopecia areata. After isolation, RNA underwent reverse transcription to generate cDNA as the sequencing template. Measured with immunoSEQ multiplex PCR; TCRdb has only the in-frame clones, and not every one. The sample lists hundreds of thousands of clones; about 68% were seen once. The material sequenced was CD4+ T cells sorted from blood, taken at week 0. The receptor set was obtained from a human donor with alopecia areata.

This clone was observed a handful of times. This chain joins TRBV7-9 and TRBJ2-7, with a weak D call TRBD1 (5 bases). The V end lost 4 bases, the J end lost 0 bases, and 16 bases lay between the germline ends. In germline, CDR1 is SEHNR, CDR2 FQNEAQ (reference sequence). The CDR3 is 16 amino acids. The CDR3 here is CASSSFGGAASYEQYF. Here the CDR3 DNA reads TGTGCCAGCAGCTCCTTTGGTGGGGCAGCCTCCTACGAGCAGTACTTC.

The V and J genes are TRBV5-6 and TRBJ1-5; no firm D call. This CDR3 spans 19 amino acids. Trimming left V 1 base short and J 4 bases short, with 24 bases between. Germline CDR1 reads SGHDT; CDR2 reads YYEEEE. DNA of the CDR3: TGTGCCAGCAGCTTGATTAAGTTGCCCGATCCGGTAAATAATCAGCCCCAGCATTTT. This codes for CASSLIKLPDPVNNQPQHF. The whole variable domain, remainder taken from reference TRBV5-6 and TRBJ1-5, is DAGVTQSPTHLIKTRGQQVTLRCSPKSGHDTVSWYQQALGQGPQFIFQYYEEEERQRGNFPDRFSGHQFPNYSSELNVNALLLGDSALYLCASSLIKLPDPVNNQPQHFGDGTRLSIL.

This clone appeared a single time. The chain employs TRBV6-6 and TRBJ1-2; D is unresolved. Trimming removed 7 bases from V and 7 bases from J, with 13 bases in between. The CDR3 consists of 12 residues. The V gene's germline CDR1 is MNHNY and CDR2 SVGAGI (reference sequence). The CDR3, as DNA: TGTGCCAGCACCCAAAAGGGATCTGGCTACACCTTC. Translated, it gives CASTQKGSGYTF.

The chain employs TRBV15 and TRBJ1-4; tentatively, D is TRBD1 (5 bases). The germline V gene has CDR1 LNHNV and CDR2 YYDKDF (reference sequence). The CDR3 has 14 residues. The germline V and J ends were trimmed by 5 bases and 8 bases, with 15 bases remaining between them. The CDR3 loop reads CATSLPGGDEKLFF. The CDR3 bases are TGTGCCACCAGCTTACCTGGCGGGGACGAAAAACTGTTTTTT.

This chain joins TRBV1 and TRBJ1-2. TRBV1 corresponds to a pseudogene. The CDR3 covers 16 residues. CDR3 loop: CTSSQDAPHANYGYTF. CDR3 DNA: TGCACCAGCAGCCAAGATGCCCCCCACGCGAACTATGGCTACACCTTC.

The chain recombines TRBV15 with TRBJ2-1; 8 nucleotides align to TRBD2. V gave up 0 bases and J gave up 5 bases; unmatched junction bases: 3. This CDR3 contains 15 residues. Germline V CDR1 and CDR2: LNHNV, YYDKDF (reference sequence). CDR3 in amino acids: CATSRDAGGHNEQFF. Written as DNA, the CDR3 is TGTGCCACCAGCAGAGATGCGGGGGGCCACAATGAGCAGTTCTTC.

This clone was counted a single time. This sequence joins TRBV29-1 and TRBJ2-7; no clear D. The CDR3 is made up of 12 amino acids. The germline V and J ends were trimmed by 5 bases and 1 base, with 9 bases remaining between them. CDR1 and CDR2 from the germline V gene are SQVTM and ANQGSEA. This CDR3 is CSVRHGSYEQYF. In DNA form, the CDR3 reads TGCAGCGTTCGTCACGGTTCCTACGAGCAGTACTTC.

This clone was counted between two and nine times. The V and J genes are TRBV30 and TRBJ1-1; D not resolved. Trimming shortened V by 3 bases and J by 1 base, and 12 bases separated the two germline ends. This CDR3 is built from 14 residues. Germline lookup yields CDR1 GTSNPN and CDR2 SVGIG (reference sequence). The CDR3 region has the DNA TGTGCCTGGAGAAAGTGGGAGGAGAACACTGAAGCTTTCTTT. Translation: CAWRKWEENTEAFF. The whole variable domain, remainder taken from reference TRBV30 and TRBJ1-1, is SQTIHQWPATLVQPVGSPLSLECTVEGTSNPNLYWYRQAAGRGLQLLFYSVGIGQISSEVPQNLSASRPQDRQFILSSKKLLLSDSGFYLCAWRKWEENTEAFFGQGTRLTVV.